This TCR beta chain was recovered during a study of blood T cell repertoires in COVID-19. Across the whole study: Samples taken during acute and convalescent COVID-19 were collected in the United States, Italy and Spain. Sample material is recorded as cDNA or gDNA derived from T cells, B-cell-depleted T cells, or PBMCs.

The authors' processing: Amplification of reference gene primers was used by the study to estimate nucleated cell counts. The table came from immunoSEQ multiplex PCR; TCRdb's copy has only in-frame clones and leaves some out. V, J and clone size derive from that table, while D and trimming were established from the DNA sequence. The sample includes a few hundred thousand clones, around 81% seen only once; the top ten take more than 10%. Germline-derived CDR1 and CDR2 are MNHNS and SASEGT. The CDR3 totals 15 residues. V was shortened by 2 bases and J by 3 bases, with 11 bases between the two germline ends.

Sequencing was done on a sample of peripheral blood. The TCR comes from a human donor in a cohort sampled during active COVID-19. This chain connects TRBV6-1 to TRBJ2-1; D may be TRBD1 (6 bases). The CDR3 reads CASSEWTENYNEQFF. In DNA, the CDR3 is TGTGCCAGCAGTGAATGGACAGAGAACTACAATGAGCAGTTCTTC.